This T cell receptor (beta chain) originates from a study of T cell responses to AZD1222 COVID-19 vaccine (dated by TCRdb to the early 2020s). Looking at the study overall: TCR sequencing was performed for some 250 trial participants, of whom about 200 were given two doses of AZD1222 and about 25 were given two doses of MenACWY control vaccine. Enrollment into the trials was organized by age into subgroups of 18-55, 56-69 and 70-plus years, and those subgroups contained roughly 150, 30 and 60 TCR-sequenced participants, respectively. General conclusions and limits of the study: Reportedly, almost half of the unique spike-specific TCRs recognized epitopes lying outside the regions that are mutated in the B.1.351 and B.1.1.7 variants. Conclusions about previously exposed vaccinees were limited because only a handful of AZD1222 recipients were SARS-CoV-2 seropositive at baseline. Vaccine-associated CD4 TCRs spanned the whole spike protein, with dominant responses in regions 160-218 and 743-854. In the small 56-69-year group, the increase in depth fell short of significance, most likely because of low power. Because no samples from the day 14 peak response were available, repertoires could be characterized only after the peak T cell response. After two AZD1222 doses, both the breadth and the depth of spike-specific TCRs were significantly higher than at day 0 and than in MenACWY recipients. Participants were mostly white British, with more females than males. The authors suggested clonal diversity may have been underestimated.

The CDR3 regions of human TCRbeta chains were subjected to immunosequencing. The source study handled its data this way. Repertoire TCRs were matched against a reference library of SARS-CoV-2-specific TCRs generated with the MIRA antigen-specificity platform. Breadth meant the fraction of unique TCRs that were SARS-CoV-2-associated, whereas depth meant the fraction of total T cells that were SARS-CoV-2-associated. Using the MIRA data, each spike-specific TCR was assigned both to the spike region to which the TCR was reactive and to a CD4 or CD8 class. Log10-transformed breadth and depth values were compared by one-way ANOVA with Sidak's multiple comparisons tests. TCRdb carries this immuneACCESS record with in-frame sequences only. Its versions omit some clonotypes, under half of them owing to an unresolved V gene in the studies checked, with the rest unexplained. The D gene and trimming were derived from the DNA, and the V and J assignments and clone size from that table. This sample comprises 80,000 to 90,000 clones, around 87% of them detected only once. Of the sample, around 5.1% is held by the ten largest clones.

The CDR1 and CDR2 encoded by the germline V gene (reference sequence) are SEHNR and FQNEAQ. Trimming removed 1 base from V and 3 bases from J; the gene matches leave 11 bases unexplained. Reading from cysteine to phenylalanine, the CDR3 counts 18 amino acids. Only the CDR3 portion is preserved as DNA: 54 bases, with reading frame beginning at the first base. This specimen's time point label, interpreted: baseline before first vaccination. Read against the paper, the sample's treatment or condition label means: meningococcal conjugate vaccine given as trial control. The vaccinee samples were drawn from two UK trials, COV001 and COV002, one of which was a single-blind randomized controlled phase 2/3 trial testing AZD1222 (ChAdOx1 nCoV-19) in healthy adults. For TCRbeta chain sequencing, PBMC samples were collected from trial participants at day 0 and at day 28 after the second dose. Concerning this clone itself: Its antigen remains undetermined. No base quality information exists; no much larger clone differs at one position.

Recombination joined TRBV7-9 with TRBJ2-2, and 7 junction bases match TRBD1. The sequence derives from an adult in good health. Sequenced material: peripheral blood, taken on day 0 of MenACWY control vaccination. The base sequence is TGTGCCAGCAGCTTAGTTCGTGGGACAGCTTTTGACACCGGGGAGCTGTTTTTT. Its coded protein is CASSLVRGTAFDTGELFF. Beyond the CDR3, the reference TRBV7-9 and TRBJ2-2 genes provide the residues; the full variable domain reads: DTGVSQNPRHKITKRGQNVTFRCDPISEHNRLYWYRQTLGQGPEFLTYFQNEAQLEKSRLLSDRFSAERPKGSFSTLEIQRTEQGDSAMYLCASSLVRGTAFDTGELFFGEGSRLTVL.